These 18 T cell receptor beta chains came from one sample sequenced in a study of patients and donors after allogeneic stem cell transplantation. TCRdb reanalysed the RT-PCR reads using MiXCR and keeps one entry per CDR3 protein. The data contain roughly 12,000 distinct CDR3 sequences, approximately 26% of them singletons. Sequenced: blood, either unsorted or a sorted T cell fraction (not recorded which). Source of these receptors: a human donor who was either an allogeneic HSCT recipient or a stem cell or donor lymphocyte infusion donor (not recorded which). It is not recorded whose cells these are; they may come from a transplant donor.

This chain joins TRBV6-5 and TRBJ1-2; TRBD1 aligns across 7 bases. The length of the CDR3 is 13 residues. Germline CDR1 and CDR2: MNHEY and SVGAGI. J lost 3 bases, V lost 6 bases, and 4 bases had no gene match. The CDR3 DNA sequence: TGTGCCAGCAGAAGGACAGGCTACTATGGCTACACCTTC. Protein sequence: CASRRTGYYGYTF.

This rearrangement joins TRBV5-1 to TRBJ2-3, with D possibly being TRBD2 (6 bases). Germline CDR1 SGHRS, CDR2 YFSETQ. There are 16 residues in the CDR3. V was clipped by 1 base and J by 4 bases, with 16 bases between them. The CDR3, as DNA: TGCGCCAGCAGCTTGTTTGGCGACGGGAGCGCAGATACGCAGTATTTT. This encodes CASSLFGDGSADTQYF.

The CDR3 bases are TGTGCCAGCAGTTTTCGCACAGGCCTCTCCTACGAGCAGTACTTC. Amino acids: CASSFRTGLSYEQYF. This sequence joins TRBV28 and TRBJ2-7; D possibly corresponds to TRBD1 (5 bases). V shed 3 bases and J shed 0 bases, with 12 bases lying between them. The CDR3 extends over 15 amino acids. CDR1 and CDR2 from the germline V gene are MDHEN and SYDVKM.

This clonotype was seen a few times. V and J are TRBV7-3 and TRBJ2-1; TRBD2 matches at 9 bases. V trimming: 5 bases; J trimming: 6 bases; junction bases outside the gene matches: 11. Germline CDR1 SGHTA, CDR2 FQGTGA. The CDR3 loop spans 16 amino acids. The DNA of the CDR3 is TGTGCCAGCAGCCCAAAGCCGGGACTAGCCCGCAATGAGCAGTTCTTC. Translated: CASSPKPGLARNEQFF.

V is TRBV6-5 and J is TRBJ1-1; D remains ambiguous. The germline gives CDR1 MNHEY, CDR2 SVGAGI. V lost 5 bases and J 0 bases, leaving 16 bases between the germline ends. The CDR3 extends over 16 amino acids. The chain's CDR3 is CASSRKILGMNTEAFF. The CDR3 DNA is TGTGCCAGCAGTCGAAAAATCTTGGGAATGAACACTGAAGCTTTCTTT.

The chain is built from TRBV5-4 and TRBJ2-5; D possibly corresponds to TRBD1 (6 bases). The CDR3 is made up of 14 amino acids. Trimming took 7 bases from V and 1 from J, leaving 14 bases between them. Germline V gene lookup returns CDR1 SGHNT and CDR2 YYREEE (reference sequence). The CDR3 bases are TGTGCCAGCGCTACAGGGAATACCCAAGAGACCCAGTACTTC. Protein product: CASATGNTQETQYF.

This clonotype occurred a few times. J is TRBJ1-1 and V is TRBV6-2 or TRBV6-3; no firm D call. Trimming cost V 4 bases and J 0 bases, with 3 bases left between them. Germline V gene sequence: CDR1 MNHEY, CDR2 SVGEGT. The CDR3 is 12 amino acids. The CDR3 reads CASSFLNTEAFF. The DNA of the CDR3 is TGTGCCAGCAGTTTTTTGAACACTGAAGCTTTCTTT.

The chain is built from TRBV27 and TRBJ1-5; D call uncertain. Deletions cut 2 bases from V and 14 bases from J, with 16 bases between. The CDR3 loop spans 13 amino acids. Germline values: CDR1 MNHEY, CDR2 SMNVEV (reference sequence). Here the CDR3 reads CASSLHHTAPKHF. The CDR3 DNA follows: TGTGCCAGCAGTTTACACCACACAGCCCCCAAGCATTTT.

This sequence joins TRBV10-3 and TRBJ2-7; 11 bases fit TRBD2. There are 14 residues in the CDR3. Trimming took 5 bases from V and 6 from J; bases not matched to a gene: 6. Per the germline V gene, CDR1 is ENHRY and CDR2 is SYGVKD. The CDR3 DNA reads as TGTGCCATCAGTACCGGGACTAGCGGAGGCGAGCAGTACTTC. This translates into CAISTGTSGGEQYF.

This clonotype was found a few times. The gene calls are TRBV12-3 or TRBV12-4 and TRBJ1-2; no definite D call. Trimming left V 2 bases short and J 0 bases short, with 4 bases between. The CDR3 loop spans 13 amino acids. The chain's CDR3 is CASSLWPNYGYTF. CDR3 coding DNA: TGTGCCAGCAGTTTATGGCCTAACTATGGCTACACCTTC.

This clonotype was observed at least ten times. V and J are TRBV18 and TRBJ1-1; 7 nucleotides align to TRBD1. Germline V lookup: CDR1 KGHSH, CDR2 LQKENI. The CDR3 consists of 14 residues. Germline trimming cut 3 bases from V and 1 base from J; bases unmatched to any gene: 2. CDR3 sequence reads: CASSPGQENTEAFF. CDR3 DNA sequence: TGTGCCAGCTCACCCGGACAGGAGAACACTGAAGCTTTCTTT.

This clonotype came up many times. V gene TRBV12-3 or TRBV12-4 combines with J gene TRBJ1-1, with unresolved D. V gave up 5 bases and J gave up 1 base, with 8 bases separating them. This CDR3 is 13 amino acids long. CDR3 region: CASSPGRNTEAFF. The CDR3 DNA reads TGTGCCAGCAGTCCCGGGAGGAACACTGAAGCTTTCTTT.

The rearrangement links TRBV7-9 to TRBJ1-3; 7 nucleotides agree with TRBD1. J gave up 0 bases and V 5 bases, and 10 bases lay outside the gene matches. CDR3 length: 17 amino acids. CDR1 and CDR2 from the germline V gene are SEHNR and FQNEAQ (reference sequence). This chain's CDR3 is CASSTRDRPFSGNTIYF. CDR3 DNA: TGTGCCAGCAGCACTCGGGACAGACCCTTCTCTGGAAACACCATATATTTT.

V usage is TRBV29-1 and J usage is TRBJ2-3; D uncertain. CDR3 length: 14 amino acids. From germline, CDR1 is SQVTM and CDR2 ANQGSEA. Trimming removed 4 bases at V and 5 bases at J, with 16 bases between. Written as DNA, the CDR3 is TGCAGCGTTGTAGTGGTAGGGTTCAAAGATACGCAGTATTTT. Translated, it gives CSVVVVGFKDTQYF.

The chain recombines TRBV7-2 with TRBJ2-2; 7 bases match TRBD2. The CDR3 is 16 residues long. Germline V gene lookup returns CDR1 SGHTA and CDR2 FQGNSA. Unmatched junction bases numbered 3, after V lost 1 base and J lost 1 base. In nucleotides, the CDR3 is TGTGCCAGCAGCTTAGTGGCTAGCGGGAACACCGGGGAGCTGTTTTTT. It specifies CASSLVASGNTGELFF. The complete variable domain, with remaining parts taken from reference TRBV7-2 and TRBJ2-2, reads GAGVSQSPSNKVTEKGKDVELRCDPISGHTALYWYRQSLGQGLEFLIYFQGNSAPDKSGLPSDRFSAERTGGSVSTLTIQRTQQEDSAVYLCASSLVASGNTGELFFGEGSRLTVL.

This clonotype has just a few counts. The gene calls are TRBV5-6 and TRBJ1-2; D remains ambiguous. V lost 3 bases, J lost 8 bases, and 8 bases lay in between. This CDR3 is built from 11 residues. CDR1 is SGHDT and CDR2 is YYEEEE in the germline V gene. The CDR3 here is CASSYTRGYTF. CDR3 nucleotide sequence: TGTGCCAGCAGCTACACACGCGGCTACACCTTC.

This sequence joins TRBV30 and TRBJ1-1; D gene unclear. V lost 5 bases and J 5 bases, leaving 12 bases between the germline ends. The CDR3 length is 12 residues. Germline V gene lookup returns CDR1 GTSNPN and CDR2 SVGIG (reference sequence). The CDR3 DNA reads TGTGCCTGGGGCCTTCTGGGAACTGAAGCTTTCTTT. Protein: CAWGLLGTEAFF.

This clonotype was counted once. The gene calls are TRBV7-2 and TRBJ2-2; D tentatively fits TRBD1 or TRBD2 (5 bases each). This CDR3 has 17 amino acids. Looked up from germline, CDR1 is SGHTA and CDR2 is FQGNSA. V lost 5 bases to trimming and J lost 6 bases, with 22 bases between them. The CDR3 coding sequence is TGTGCCAGCAGCCTCCTGGAGGCAAGGGGATGGGCCGGGGAGCTGTTTTTT. Protein: CASSLLEARGWAGELFF.